This TCR beta chain was retrieved from a study of cytomegalovirus exposure and HLA in healthy donors. Germline V gene data show CDR1 as SGHRS and CDR2 as YFSETQ. CDR3 size: 12 residues. Trimming pared 4 bases from V and 7 bases from J, leaving 9 bases between. PCR used 60 Vbeta primers and 13 Jbeta primers. The data were produced by immunoSEQ multiplex PCR, yet TCRdb's version contains in-frame clones alone and is incomplete. The table shows about 200,000 clones, with about 80% occurring only once. Of note for this clone: Its antigen is not identified.

The study's findings and limits: As a later analysis revealed, the rate of TCR association differed by HLA locus, with DRB1 most and HLA-C fewest.

This sequence originates from a man between 40 and 49 years old in good health and CMV-seropositive. The chain has TRBV5-1 and TRBJ2-1; D call uncertain. The sequenced sample was PBMCs. CDR3: CASSPRLNEQFF. DNA of the CDR3: TGCGCCAGCAGCCCGAGGTTGAATGAGCAGTTCTTC.